Presented here are 32 T cell receptor beta chains from one specimen sequenced in a study of T cell changes during pregnancy in multiple sclerosis (dated by TCRdb to about 2019). To prepare the library, the immunoSEQ multiplex PCR assay was applied. The table comes from immuneACCESS by way of TCRdb, which keeps in-frame sequences with V and J called. Part of the clones is missing from these tables; in studies checked, under half for an unresolved V gene and the rest for unknown reasons. Across this sample there are about 64,000 clones, with roughly 89% seen only once. In total, the top ten clones hold roughly 1.3% of the sample. The input for sequencing was peripheral blood, taken in the second trimester of pregnancy. These receptors originate from a female donor with multiple sclerosis, enrolled in a pregnancy study.

Only one count was recorded for this clone. The V and J genes are TRBV7-9 and TRBJ2-1; unclear D gene. Germline CDR1 is SEHNR and CDR2 is FQNEAQ (reference sequence). This CDR3 is 15 amino acids long. The ends were cut back, 2 bases at V and 6 bases at J, with 14 bases in the middle. The DNA for the CDR3 is TGTGCCAGCAGCTTAAGCCAGGCCTATCTCAATGAGCAGTTCTTC. This sequence encodes CASSLSQAYLNEQFF.

The J gene is TRBJ2-5, the V gene TRBV29-1; maybe TRBD2 (5 bases). Trimming left V 4 bases short and J 3 bases short, with 9 bases between. Germline CDR1 is SQVTM and CDR2 is ANQGSEA. The CDR3 runs 12 residues. The CDR3 bases are TGCAGCGTTGGCAGCGGAGAAGAGACCCAGTACTTC. Amino acids: CSVGSGEETQYF. Together with reference TRBV29-1 and TRBJ2-5, the CDR3 gives the full variable domain: SAVISQKPSRDICQRGTSLTIQCQVDSQVTMMFWYRQQPGQSLTLIATANQGSEATYESGFVIDKFPISRPNLTFSTLTVSNMSPEDSSIYLCSVGSGEETQYFGPGTRLLVL.

The genes are TRBV5-1 and TRBJ2-4; 13 bases are a match to TRBD2. The CDR3 contains 16 residues. Unmatched junction bases numbered 9, after V lost 4 bases and J lost 8 bases. From germline, CDR1 is SGHRS and CDR2 YFSETQ. CDR3 DNA sequence: TGCGCCAGCAGCGGAGGACTAGCGGGAGCATTGGACATTCAGTACTTC. Protein: CASSGGLAGALDIQYF.

The rearrangement links TRBV30 to TRBJ2-7; 7 bases are a match to TRBD1. The CDR3 spans 12 residues. The germline CDR1 and CDR2 sequences are GTSNPN and SVGIG (reference sequence). The V and J ends lost 8 bases and 3 bases, in that order; junction bases with no gene match: 7. This chain's CDR3 is CAGRGGVYEQYF. In DNA, the CDR3 is TGTGCCGGGCGAGGGGGCGTCTACGAGCAGTACTTC. The complete variable domain, with remaining parts taken from reference TRBV30 and TRBJ2-7, reads SQTIHQWPATLVQPVGSPLSLECTVEGTSNPNLYWYRQAAGRGLQLLFYSVGIGQISSEVPQNLSASRPQDRQFILSSKKLLLSDSGFYLCAGRGGVYEQYFGPGTRLTVT.

The chain joins TRBV30 to TRBJ1-2; no definite D call. The CDR3 length is 13 residues. In germline, CDR1 is GTSNPN, CDR2 SVGIG (reference sequence). Trimming took 1 base from V and 6 from J, leaving 12 bases between them. The CDR3 nucleotides read TGTGCCTGGAGTGATCGGTTGAGCGATGGCTACACCTTC. This encodes CAWSDRLSDGYTF.

This chain connects TRBV19 to TRBJ1-2; TRBD1 matches 7 bases. The CDR3 is made up of 14 amino acids. The V and J ends lost 10 bases and 4 bases, in that order; junction bases with no gene match: 12. CDR1 is LNHDA, CDR2 SQIVND, per germline (reference sequence). The chain's CDR3 is CATRGSDNFYGYTF. The DNA for the CDR3 is TGTGCCACCAGGGGGTCGGACAACTTCTATGGCTACACCTTC.

The rearrangement uses TRBV6-6 and TRBJ1-4; TRBD1 matches 9 bases. Germline V CDR1 and CDR2: MNHNY, SVGAGI (reference sequence). V shed 6 bases, J shed 4 bases, and the junction held 0 bases outside the gene matches. This CDR3 is 13 amino acids long. The CDR3 region is CASRGQGNEKLFF. The CDR3 DNA follows: TGTGCCAGCAGGGGACAGGGTAATGAAAAACTGTTTTTT.

The sample holds a few counts of this clone. The genes are TRBV28 and TRBJ2-3; 7 positions agree with TRBD2. V shed 5 bases and J 4 bases; nucleotides not matched to a gene: 15. Germline CDR1 MDHEN, CDR2 SYDVKM. The CDR3 runs to 17 residues. The CDR3 region is CASSLGVAGLGADTQYF. The DNA for the CDR3 is TGTGCCAGCAGTCTCGGCGTAGCGGGCTTAGGGGCAGATACGCAGTATTTT.

The rearrangement uses TRBV9 and TRBJ2-2, with unresolved D. Deletions cut 0 bases from V and 4 bases from J, with 10 bases between. The CDR3 has 15 residues. The V gene's germline CDR1 is SGDLS and CDR2 YYNGEE. The CDR3: CASSVGRMGTGELFF. CDR3 nucleotide sequence: TGTGCCAGCAGCGTAGGGCGGATGGGCACCGGGGAGCTGTTTTTT.

J is TRBJ2-7 and V is TRBV7-2; 7 nucleotides align to TRBD2. This CDR3 has 14 residues. The V gene's germline CDR1 is SGHTA and CDR2 FQGNSA. The V gene end was trimmed by 2 bases and the J gene end by 0 bases; junction bases not matched to a gene: 1. The CDR3 protein is CASSLSGGSYEQYF. The CDR3 nucleotides read TGTGCCAGCAGCTTATCGGGAGGCTCCTACGAGCAGTACTTC.

The gene calls are TRBV6-6 and TRBJ2-1; 9 nucleotides agree with TRBD2. Per the germline V gene, CDR1 is MNHNY and CDR2 is SVGAGI (reference sequence). There are 14 residues in the CDR3. Trimming removed 8 bases from V and 4 bases from J; junction bases left unmatched: 6. The CDR3 DNA is TGTGCCAGCGGGAAGCGGGAGGAGTACAATGAGCAGTTCTTC. Amino acids: CASGKREEYNEQFF.

This chain connects TRBV11-2 to TRBJ2-3; D is unclear. V was cut by 6 bases and J by 3 bases, with 7 bases left in between. In germline, CDR1 is SGHAT, CDR2 FQNNGV. The CDR3 sequence is 12 residues long. CDR3 sequence (DNA): TGTGCCAGCAGTTTCTTAACAGATACGCAGTATTTT. Translated: CASSFLTDTQYF.

This sequence joins TRBV7-9 and TRBJ1-3; 11 bases map to TRBD1. Germline CDR1 SEHNR, CDR2 FQNEAQ (reference sequence). This CDR3 has 15 amino acids. J was trimmed by 3 bases and V by 8 bases; bases with no gene match: 6. Written as DNA, the CDR3 is TGTGCCAGCCAGGGACAGGGGGGTTTTGGAAACACCATATATTTT. It specifies CASQGQGGFGNTIYF.

V usage is TRBV29-1 and J usage is TRBJ2-3, with 9 bases identical to TRBD2. The CDR3 sequence is 15 residues long. The germline gives CDR1 SQVTM, CDR2 ANQGSEA. V lost 6 bases and J lost 3; bases outside the gene matches: 10. The chain's CDR3 is CSVVRAGGPTDTQYF. CDR3 bases: TGCAGCGTGGTCCGGGCGGGAGGGCCAACAGATACGCAGTATTTT.

The gene calls are TRBV7-2 and TRBJ1-2; D may be TRBD1 (5 bases). The V and J ends lost 2 bases and 8 bases respectively, with 15 bases between them. This CDR3 has 14 amino acids. CDR1 and CDR2 from the germline V gene are SGHTA and FQGNSA. The CDR3 loop reads CASSLKWSGQGYTF. The CDR3 coding sequence is TGTGCCAGCAGCTTAAAGTGGTCAGGGCAAGGCTACACCTTC. Full variable domain (outside the CDR3, taken from reference TRBV7-2 and TRBJ1-2): GAGVSQSPSNKVTEKGKDVELRCDPISGHTALYWYRQSLGQGLEFLIYFQGNSAPDKSGLPSDRFSAERTGGSVSTLTIQRTQQEDSAVYLCASSLKWSGQGYTFGSGTRLTVV.

The gene calls are TRBV2 and TRBJ2-7; 8 bases line up with TRBD2. V dropped 3 bases and J dropped 7; count of bases not matched to a gene: 8. The CDR3 totals 14 residues. Germline-derived CDR1 and CDR2 are SNHLY and FYNNEI. CDR3 in DNA: TGTGCCAGCAGTGAGGGACTAGAGACTGGAGAGCAGTACTTC. The encoded protein is CASSEGLETGEQYF.

V and J are TRBV20-1 and TRBJ2-7; TRBD2 is a possible D gene (6 bases). The CDR3 length is 11 residues. The germline V gene has CDR1 DFQATT and CDR2 SNEGSKA (reference sequence). Between the trimmed V and J ends, which lost 6 bases and 2 bases, there was a span of 8 bases. This CDR3 is CSAGGAYEQYF. CDR3 in DNA: TGCAGTGCGGGGGGAGCCTACGAGCAGTACTTC.

The chain links TRBV4-3 to TRBJ2-1; D is perhaps TRBD2 (6 bases). Per germline, CDR1 LGHNA and CDR2 YSLEER. V was clipped by 4 bases and J by 7 bases, with 20 bases between them. This CDR3 contains 16 residues. CDR3 nucleotides: TGCGCCAGCAGCCCAACCGGCACGGGAGCTGGGAATGAGCAGTTCTTC. It encodes CASSPTGTGAGNEQFF.

This clone was recorded only once. The V call is TRBV7-2, the J call TRBJ1-2; D is uncertain. The V end lost 3 bases, the J end lost 6 bases, and 8 bases lay between the germline ends. The CDR3 has 12 residues. Germline values: CDR1 SGHTA, CDR2 FQGNSA. CDR3: CASSFAGHGYTF. CDR3 in DNA: TGTGCCAGCAGCTTTGCGGGTCATGGCTACACCTTC.

The genes are TRBV28 and TRBJ2-7; TRBD1 matches 8 bases. The germline V gene has CDR1 MDHEN and CDR2 SYDVKM. V trimming: 5 bases; J trimming: 5 bases; junction bases outside the gene matches: 8. This CDR3 is 14 amino acids long. This chain's CDR3 is CASSPPGQVDEQYF. CDR3 in DNA: TGTGCCAGCAGTCCCCCGGGACAGGTCGACGAGCAGTACTTC.

This rearrangement joins TRBV10-3 to TRBJ2-3; D remains unclear. Germline V gives CDR1 ENHRY, CDR2 SYGVKD. V was pared by 10 bases and J by 3 bases, with 17 bases between. This CDR3 region has 14 residues. This chain's CDR3 is CATQLLTTTDTQYF. CDR3 DNA: TGTGCCACTCAACTCCTAACGACTACAGATACGCAGTATTTT.

This chain links TRBV29-1 with TRBJ2-7, with unresolved D. The CDR3 length is 10 residues. The V gene lost 6 bases and the J gene lost 6 bases, with 9 bases spanning the gap. In germline, CDR1 is SQVTM, CDR2 ANQGSEA. Here the CDR3 DNA reads TGCAGCGTAGAGAGCCCCGAGCAGTACTTC. Translating gives CSVESPEQYF.

V is TRBV25-1 and J is TRBJ1-4, with TRBD1 identical over 10 bases. This CDR3 region has 16 residues. Losses at the gene ends were 5 bases for V and 0 bases for J; bases not matched to a gene: 3. Germline V gene data show CDR1 as MGHDK and CDR2 as SYGVNS. CDR3 DNA sequence: TGTGCCAGCAGTTTAGGACAGGGGGCAACTAATGAAAAACTGTTTTTT. Translated, it gives CASSLGQGATNEKLFF.

This rearrangement joins TRBV7-9 to TRBJ2-5; perhaps TRBD1 as D (5 bases). Germline V gene sequence: CDR1 SEHNR, CDR2 FQNEAQ (reference sequence). The CDR3 loop spans 13 amino acids. The V gene lost 3 bases and the J gene lost 3 bases, with 8 bases spanning the gap. The CDR3 DNA reads TGTGCCAGCAGCTTTACAGGAGAAGAGACCCAGTACTTC. Translated, it gives CASSFTGEETQYF.

The chain's CDR3 is CASSRGYTDTQYF. The CDR3 coding sequence is TGTGCCAGCAGTCGGGGATACACAGATACGCAGTATTTT. V gene TRBV2 combines with J gene TRBJ2-3, with D perhaps matching TRBD2 (5 bases). The ends were cut back, 5 bases at V and 2 bases at J, with 8 bases in the middle. The germline CDR1 and CDR2 sequences are SNHLY and FYNNEI. The CDR3 runs to 13 residues. The whole variable domain, remainder taken from reference TRBV2 and TRBJ2-3, is EPEVTQTPSHQVTQMGQEVILRCVPISNHLYFYWYRQILGQKVEFLVSFYNNEISEKSEIFDDQFSVERPDGSNFTLKIRSTKLEDSAMYFCASSRGYTDTQYFGPGTRLTVL.

The genes are TRBV2 and TRBJ1-6; possibly TRBD1 for D (5 bases). Germline V lookup: CDR1 SNHLY, CDR2 FYNNEI. V was shortened by 6 bases and J by 7 bases, with 10 bases between the two germline ends. This CDR3 is built from 13 residues. The CDR3 nucleotides are TGTGCCAGCAGGACAGAGAACAATTCACCCCTCCACTTT. Residues: CASRTENNSPLHF.

J is TRBJ2-3 and V is TRBV5-1; no firm D call. The ends were cut back, 1 base at V and 1 base at J, with 13 bases in the middle. The CDR3 length is 16 residues. Germline V gene data show CDR1 as SGHRS and CDR2 as YFSETQ. Written as DNA, the CDR3 is TGCGCCAGCAGCTTGCTATTCACCCGGGGCACAGATACGCAGTATTTT. Its translation: CASSLLFTRGTDTQYF.

The V gene is TRBV30, the J gene TRBJ2-6; the match to TRBD2 covers 12 bases. Germline V gives CDR1 GTSNPN, CDR2 SVGIG (reference sequence). The V gene end was trimmed by 0 bases and the J gene end by 2 bases; junction bases not matched to a gene: 8. This CDR3 region has 19 residues. The CDR3: CAWSVGGLAGGAGANVLTF. CDR3 in DNA: TGTGCCTGGAGTGTAGGTGGGCTAGCGGGAGGGGCTGGGGCCAACGTCCTGACTTTC.

CDR3 nucleotides: TGTGCCAGCAGCTCTGGACTGGGGAACTATGGCTACACCTTC. It is translated as CASSSGLGNYGYTF. The gene calls are TRBV5-5 and TRBJ1-2; D gene uncertain. CDR3 length equals 14 residues. Looked up from germline, CDR1 is SGHKS and CDR2 is YYEKEE (reference sequence). Between the trimmed V and J ends, which lost 3 bases and 2 bases, there was a span of 11 bases.

This chain links TRBV6-4 with TRBJ1-1; perhaps TRBD1 as D (5 bases). Germline CDR1 reads MRHNA; CDR2 reads SNTAGT. With 5 bases removed from V and 4 bases from J, the gap between germline ends came to 17 bases. CDR3 size: 15 residues. The CDR3 reads CASSYRGRVGTEAFF. The DNA for the CDR3 is TGTGCCAGCAGTTACCGGGGGAGGGTTGGCACTGAAGCTTTCTTT.

The chain links TRBV5-1 to TRBJ2-3; D unresolved. V was clipped by 2 bases and J by 0 bases, with 7 bases between them. There are 14 residues in the CDR3. Germline V gives CDR1 SGHRS, CDR2 YFSETQ. As DNA, the CDR3 is TGCGCCAGCAGCTTAATACTGAGCACAGATACGCAGTATTTT. Its translation: CASSLILSTDTQYF.

The V and J genes are TRBV5-6 and TRBJ2-7, with 7 nucleotides matching TRBD1. The CDR3 totals 14 residues. Per the germline V gene, CDR1 is SGHDT and CDR2 is YYEEEE. V lost 2 bases to trimming and J lost 7 bases; unmatched junction nucleotides: 9. The CDR3 bases are TGTGCCAGCAGCTTAGGGGGCGCTGGGGGAGAGCAGTACTTC. Translation: CASSLGGAGGEQYF.